The 27 T cell receptor beta chains reported below all come from one sample, sequenced in a study of response to subunit inactivated influenza vaccine. TCRdb fed the RT-PCR reads into MiXCR, producing one record per CDR3 protein. Of under 550,000 distinct CDR3 sequences in the sample, approximately 7.7% were seen once. The input for sequencing was PBMCs from blood, taken roughly 24 months after vaccination. These receptors came from a man aged 50 to 75 who received an inactivated influenza vaccine.

V gene TRBV3-1 combines with J gene TRBJ2-7; D unresolved. The CDR3 has 11 residues. The germline gives CDR1 LGHDT, CDR2 YNNKEL (reference sequence). V was clipped by 8 bases and J by 6 bases, with 11 bases between them. In DNA, the CDR3 is TGTGCCAGCCAGAATGATGTCGAGCAGTACTTC. Amino acid sequence: CASQNDVEQYF.

This clonotype was seen a handful of times. The chain couples TRBV9 to TRBJ2-3; D is possibly TRBD1 or TRBD2 (5 bases each). V was pared by 3 bases and J by 2 bases, with 13 bases between. The CDR3 is 15 residues long. Germline-derived CDR1 and CDR2 are SGDLS and YYNGEE. The CDR3 DNA follows: TGTGCCAGCAGCGCCCGGGACGGAGTCACAGATACGCAGTATTTT. Protein: CASSARDGVTDTQYF.

This clonotype was picked up many times. This sequence joins TRBV10-3 and TRBJ1-5; D is uncertain. Per the germline V gene, CDR1 is ENHRY and CDR2 is SYGVKD. This CDR3 is 14 amino acids long. V lost 3 bases and J lost 6, with 12 bases in between. CDR3 sequence (DNA): TGTGCCATCAGTGAATCCGGGGTGGGTCAGCCCCAGCATTTT. It specifies CAISESGVGQPQHF.

This clonotype has at least ten counts. The chain couples TRBV10-3 to TRBJ2-1; the match to TRBD2 covers 11 bases. Germline CDR1 is ENHRY and CDR2 is SYGVKD. V shed 3 bases and J 8 bases; nucleotides not matched to a gene: 9. The CDR3 extends over 16 amino acids. Here the CDR3 DNA reads TGTGCCATCAGTGAACGGCTAGCGGGAGGCGGAGATGAGCAGTTCTTC. Protein product: CAISERLAGGGDEQFF.

This clonotype came up a few times. The V gene is TRBV20-1, the J gene TRBJ1-4; D unclear. V lost 0 bases to trimming and J lost 4 bases, with 9 bases between them. Germline CDR1 is DFQATT and CDR2 is SNEGSKA (reference sequence). The length of the CDR3 is 14 residues. Written as DNA, the CDR3 is TGCAGTGCTAGAGATGCCGGTATTAATGAAAAACTGTTTTTT. Amino acid sequence: CSARDAGINEKLFF.

This clonotype was counted only a few times. The J gene is TRBJ2-5, the V gene TRBV5-6, with 13 bases lining up with TRBD2. CDR1 and CDR2 (germline): SGHDT, YYEEEE. The CDR3 loop spans 19 amino acids. The V segment lost 4 bases and the J segment 5 bases; nucleotides outside the gene matches: 17. CDR3 coding DNA: TGTGCCAGCAGCCCCTCCCAACTACTAGCGGGAGGGTTTTCGGAGACCCAGTACTTC. Its translation: CASSPSQLLAGGFSETQYF.

The chain couples TRBV4-1 to TRBJ2-7; tentatively, D is TRBD2 (6 bases). V was trimmed by 1 base and J by 3 bases, leaving 16 bases between them. The CDR3 length is 16 residues. Germline CDR1 is MGHRA and CDR2 is YSYEKL. DNA for the CDR3: TGCGCCAGCAGCCAAGGACGGGGACTTCTCTACTACGAGCAGTACTTC. Protein product: CASSQGRGLLYYEQYF.

This clonotype showed up just a few times. The CDR3 region has the DNA TGTGCCAGCAGCCCCGGAGGACTAGCGGGACAGACCCAGTACTTC. It specifies CASSPGGLAGQTQYF. This rearrangement joins TRBV12-3 or TRBV12-4 to TRBJ2-5, with 12 bases that match TRBD2. The CDR3 length is 15 residues. V gave up 6 bases and J gave up 6 bases; unmatched junction bases: 8.

This clonotype was counted ten times or more. CDR3 sequence: CASSLEGRGHAFF. The CDR3 region has the DNA TGTGCCAGCAGCTTAGAAGGCAGGGGGCACGCTTTCTTT. The J gene is TRBJ1-1, the V gene TRBV11-2; 8 positions match TRBD1. The CDR3 covers 13 residues. CDR1 and CDR2 from the germline V gene are SGHAT and FQNNGV. V trimming: 0 bases; J trimming: 11 bases; junction bases outside the gene matches: 5.

There are many counts of this clonotype. This rearrangement joins TRBV7-2 to TRBJ2-4, with 10 bases identical to TRBD2. This CDR3 is 19 amino acids long. V gave up 0 bases and J gave up 3 bases; unmatched junction bases: 11. The germline V gene has CDR1 SGHTA and CDR2 FQGNSA. The CDR3 here is CASSLAVTSGLQSKNIQYF. CDR3 bases: TGTGCCAGCAGCTTAGCAGTGACTAGCGGGCTCCAAAGCAAAAACATTCAGTACTTC. Full variable domain (rest looked up from reference TRBV7-2 and TRBJ2-4): GAGVSQSPSNKVTEKGKDVELRCDPISGHTALYWYRQSLGQGLEFLIYFQGNSAPDKSGLPSDRFSAERTGGSVSTLTIQRTQQEDSAVYLCASSLAVTSGLQSKNIQYFGAGTRLSVL.

This clonotype was seen many times. The rearrangement uses TRBV7-9 and TRBJ2-5, with no clear D. The ends were cut back, 4 bases at V and 5 bases at J, with 14 bases in the middle. The V gene's germline CDR1 is SEHNR and CDR2 FQNEAQ (reference sequence). The CDR3 length is 14 residues. The CDR3 DNA reads as TGTGCCAGCAGCTCCAACGGTCAAGCGGAGACCCAGTACTTC. As protein: CASSSNGQAETQYF.

The rearrangement uses TRBV6-5 and TRBJ2-2; TRBD1 might be the D (5 bases). The length of the CDR3 is 13 residues. Looked up from germline, CDR1 is MNHEY and CDR2 is SVGAGI. Trimming stripped 0 bases from V and 9 bases from J, with 8 bases between. DNA for the CDR3: TGTGCCAGCAGTTACTCATGGGGCCGGGAGCTGTTTTTT. This codes for CASSYSWGRELFF.

This clonotype was observed many times. The chain is built from TRBV5-5 and TRBJ2-7; 9 bases align to TRBD2. V shed 4 bases and J 4 bases; nucleotides not matched to a gene: 12. The CDR3 totals 16 residues. Germline CDR1 SGHKS, CDR2 YYEKEE (reference sequence). The CDR3 coding sequence is TGTGCCAGCAGCGGTTTGGGAGCGGGAGGTTGGTACGAGCAGTACTTC. This codes for CASSGLGAGGWYEQYF.

The V call is TRBV15, the J call TRBJ2-7, with TRBD2 identical over 9 bases. The CDR3 runs to 16 residues. CDR1 is LNHNV, CDR2 YYDKDF, per germline (reference sequence). V lost 0 bases and J lost 5; bases outside the gene matches: 8. CDR3 residues: CATSRDQGLAIHEQYF. CDR3 coding DNA: TGTGCCACCAGCAGAGATCAAGGACTAGCGATTCACGAGCAGTACTTC. The variable domain in full, with the rest retrieved from reference TRBV15 and TRBJ2-7, is DAMVIQNPRYQVTQFGKPVTLSCSQTLNHNVMYWYQQKSSQAPKLLFHYYDKDFNNEADTPDNFQSRRPNTSFCFLDIRSPGLGDTAMYLCATSRDQGLAIHEQYFGPGTRLTVT.

A few counts support this clonotype. The J gene is TRBJ1-1, the V gene TRBV5-1, with no clear D. Trimming shortened V by 0 bases and J by 0 bases, and 6 bases separated the two germline ends. The CDR3 extends over 14 amino acids. Per germline, CDR1 SGHRS and CDR2 YFSETQ. DNA for the CDR3: TGCGCCAGCAGCTTGGCCCAAGTGAACACTGAAGCTTTCTTT. Its protein is CASSLAQVNTEAFF.

The genes are TRBV11-1 and TRBJ2-1, with 8 bases fitting TRBD1. This CDR3 comprises 15 residues. V dropped 4 bases and J dropped 5; count of bases not matched to a gene: 7. Germline CDR1 and CDR2: SGHAT and FQDESV (reference sequence). The CDR3: CASSSGTGFNNEQFF. As DNA, the CDR3 is TGTGCCAGCAGCTCAGGGACAGGTTTTAACAATGAGCAGTTCTTC.

Many counts were recorded for this clonotype. The rearrangement links TRBV5-6 to TRBJ2-5; unclear D gene. Trimming took 2 bases from V and 3 from J, leaving 14 bases between them. This CDR3 contains 15 residues. Germline V gene lookup returns CDR1 SGHDT and CDR2 YYEEEE. CDR3 bases: TGTGCCAGCAGCTTTATTGGGGATAGAGAAGAGACCCAGTACTTC. As protein: CASSFIGDREETQYF.

This clonotype has a handful of counts. V is TRBV27 and J is TRBJ1-1; possibly TRBD1 for D (5 bases). Germline CDR1 is MNHEY and CDR2 is SMNVEV (reference sequence). V was trimmed by 5 bases and J by 7 bases, leaving 14 bases between them. CDR3 size: 13 residues. The CDR3 here is CASSTIRGLEAFF. The DNA of the CDR3 is TGTGCCAGCAGTACGATCCGGGGCCTTGAAGCTTTCTTT.

V and J are TRBV7-9 and TRBJ2-7, with D unresolved. Germline CDR1 and CDR2: SEHNR and FQNEAQ (reference sequence). The germline V and J ends were trimmed by 5 bases and 5 bases, with 13 bases remaining between them. This CDR3 contains 13 residues. CDR3 coding DNA: TGTGCCAGCAGCCCTGGGAACCTAAACGAGCAGTACTTC. Residues: CASSPGNLNEQYF.

This clonotype was counted a few times. The CDR3 DNA reads as TGTGCCAGCAGCTTATCGAGGCAAATAATAACCTACGAGCAGTACTTC. It translates to CASSLSRQIITYEQYF. The V gene is TRBV11-2, the J gene TRBJ2-7; D not certain. The CDR3 contains 16 residues. Germline-derived CDR1 and CDR2 are SGHAT and FQNNGV. Trimming removed 2 bases at V and 2 bases at J, with 16 bases between. The complete variable domain, with remaining parts taken from reference TRBV11-2 and TRBJ2-7, reads EAGVAQSPRYKIIEKRQSVAFWCNPISGHATLYWYQQILGQGPKLLIQFQNNGVVDDSQLPKDRFSAERLKGVDSTLKIQPAKLEDSAVYLCASSLSRQIITYEQYFGPGTRLTVT.

This clonotype was seen a few times. The CDR3 spells CASSLGRGGPHTQYF. The CDR3 DNA follows: TGTGCCAGCAGCTTAGGTCGCGGGGGGCCACATACGCAGTATTTT. The chain combines TRBV11-2 with TRBJ2-3, with 8 bases identical to TRBD2. The germline CDR1 and CDR2 sequences are SGHAT and FQNNGV. The CDR3 loop spans 15 amino acids. V shed 1 base, J shed 7 bases, and the junction held 7 bases outside the gene matches.

This clonotype was counted a few times. The chain links TRBV15 to TRBJ2-7; 7 bases are shared with TRBD1. The CDR3 spans 14 residues. J lost 4 bases, V lost 1 base, and 4 bases had no gene match. CDR1 is LNHNV and CDR2 is YYDKDF in the germline V gene (reference sequence). CDR3 amino acids: CATSRGAGGYEQYF. CDR3 DNA: TGTGCCACCAGCAGAGGGGCAGGGGGTTACGAGCAGTACTTC.

This clonotype came up a few times. Here the CDR3 DNA reads TGTGCCAGTCGGCGGGGATCCTACGAGCAGTACTTC. This translates into CASRRGSYEQYF. V usage is TRBV24-1 and J usage is TRBJ2-7, with D possibly being TRBD2 (6 bases). Germline V gene data show CDR1 as KGHDR and CDR2 as SFDVKD. The CDR3 has 12 amino acids. V lost 11 bases and J 1 base, leaving 11 bases between the germline ends.

Ten or more counts support this clonotype. The chain has TRBV10-3 and TRBJ2-5; D not resolved. V lost 0 bases to trimming and J lost 1 base, with 6 bases between them. The CDR3 loop spans 14 amino acids. Germline CDR1 reads ENHRY; CDR2 reads SYGVKD. The CDR3 here is CAISESGSQETQYF. CDR3 DNA: TGTGCCATCAGTGAGTCAGGCAGCCAAGAGACCCAGTACTTC.

This clonotype has more than one count but fewer than ten. This chain links TRBV5-4 with TRBJ2-7; 7 bases align to TRBD1. With 2 bases clipped from V and 10 bases from J, the junction kept 6 bases outside the gene matches. Germline V lookup: CDR1 SGHNT, CDR2 YYREEE (reference sequence). This CDR3 has 12 residues. For the CDR3, the DNA is TGTGCCAGCAGCTTAGACAGGGCCGGACAGTACTTC. This codes for CASSLDRAGQYF.

This clonotype has at least ten counts. This chain joins TRBV6-2 or TRBV6-3 and TRBJ2-3, with 10 bases identical to TRBD2. The CDR3 consists of 14 residues. Trimming removed 5 bases from V and 4 bases from J; junction bases left unmatched: 3. Germline V gene lookup returns CDR1 MNHEY and CDR2 SVGEGT. The CDR3 protein is CASSEREGADTQYF. The DNA of the CDR3 is TGTGCCAGCAGTGAGCGGGAGGGTGCAGATACGCAGTATTTT.

Points on this clonotype: The junction departs from germline at one end; a sequencing error may be responsible. This chain connects TRBV4-2 to TRBJ2-7, with D perhaps TRBD1 (6 bases). This CDR3 region has 15 residues. Germline V lookup: CDR1 LGHNA, CDR2 YNFKEQ. The DNA for the CDR3 is TGTGCCAGCCGCCAAGTCGAACAGGGCGGGTACGAGCAGTACTTC. This translates into CASRQVEQGGYEQYF.